This T cell receptor (beta chain) was retrieved from a study of T cells in Graves' hyperthyroidism and ophthalmopathy. Authors of the study amplified TCR beta CDR3 regions from RNA transcripts. In the first-round RT-PCR of the TCR CDR3, the HTBI primer set was used. MiXCR, run by TCRdb on the multiplex PCR reads, gives a single entry per CDR3 protein. This table has approximately 600,000 distinct CDR3 sequences, 14% appearing once. Source material: blood. The sequence was obtained from a young woman with Graves' ophthalmopathy.

The CDR3 spells CASSQDLPGQGAYEQYF. CDR3 nucleotide sequence: TGTGCCAGCAGCCAAGACCTGCCGGGACAGGGGGCTTACGAGCAGTACTTC. The V gene is TRBV4-2, the J gene TRBJ2-7; the match to TRBD1 covers 12 bases. J lost 4 bases, V lost 0 bases, and 7 bases had no gene match. In germline, CDR1 is LGHNA, CDR2 YNFKEQ. The CDR3 length is 17 residues.